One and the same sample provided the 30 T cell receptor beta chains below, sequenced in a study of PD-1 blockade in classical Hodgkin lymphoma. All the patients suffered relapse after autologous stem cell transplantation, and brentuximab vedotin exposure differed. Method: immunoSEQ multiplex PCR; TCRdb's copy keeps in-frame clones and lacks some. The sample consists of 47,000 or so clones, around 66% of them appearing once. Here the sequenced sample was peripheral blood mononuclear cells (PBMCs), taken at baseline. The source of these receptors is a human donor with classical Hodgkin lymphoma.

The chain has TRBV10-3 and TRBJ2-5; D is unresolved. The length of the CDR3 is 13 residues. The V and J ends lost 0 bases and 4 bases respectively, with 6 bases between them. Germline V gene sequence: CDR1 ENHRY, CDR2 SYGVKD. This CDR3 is CAISESVVETQYF. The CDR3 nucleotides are TGTGCCATCAGTGAGTCGGTCGTAGAGACCCAGTACTTC.

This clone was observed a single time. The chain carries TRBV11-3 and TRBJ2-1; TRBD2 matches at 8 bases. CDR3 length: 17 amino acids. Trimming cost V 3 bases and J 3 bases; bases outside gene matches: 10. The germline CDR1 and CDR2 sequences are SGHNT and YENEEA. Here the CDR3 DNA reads TGTGCCAGCAGCTTGGTCATTGGTAGCGGGGTCTACAATGAGCAGTTCTTC. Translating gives CASSLVIGSGVYNEQFF. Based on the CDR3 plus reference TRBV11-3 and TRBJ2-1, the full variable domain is EAGVVQSPRYKIIEKKQPVAFWCNPISGHNTLYWYLQNLGQGPELLIRYENEEAVDDSQLPKDRFSAERLKGVDSTLKIQPAELGDSAVYLCASSLVIGSGVYNEQFFGPGTRLTVL.

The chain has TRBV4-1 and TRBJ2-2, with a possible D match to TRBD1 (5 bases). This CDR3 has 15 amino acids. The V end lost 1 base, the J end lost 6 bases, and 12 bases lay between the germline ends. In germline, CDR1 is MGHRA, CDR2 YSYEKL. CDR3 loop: CASSQATGSPGELFF. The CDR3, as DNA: TGCGCCAGCAGCCAAGCTACAGGTAGCCCCGGGGAGCTGTTTTTT.

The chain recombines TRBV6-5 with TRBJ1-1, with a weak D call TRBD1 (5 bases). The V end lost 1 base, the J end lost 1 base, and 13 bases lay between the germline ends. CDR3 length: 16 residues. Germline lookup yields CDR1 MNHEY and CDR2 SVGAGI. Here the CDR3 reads CASSYFPGPPNTEAFF. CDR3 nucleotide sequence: TGTGCCAGCAGTTACTTCCCGGGACCGCCGAACACTGAAGCTTTCTTT.

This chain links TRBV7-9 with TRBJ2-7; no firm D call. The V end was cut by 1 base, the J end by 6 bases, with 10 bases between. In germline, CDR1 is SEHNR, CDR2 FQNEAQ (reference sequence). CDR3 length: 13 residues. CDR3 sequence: CASSLELESEQYF. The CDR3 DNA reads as TGTGCCAGCAGCTTAGAACTTGAGAGCGAGCAGTACTTC.

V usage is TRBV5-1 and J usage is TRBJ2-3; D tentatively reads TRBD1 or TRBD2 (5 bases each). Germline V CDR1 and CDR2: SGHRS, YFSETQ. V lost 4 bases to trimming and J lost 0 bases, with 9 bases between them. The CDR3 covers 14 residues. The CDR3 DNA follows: TGCGCCAGCAGCGCCGGGGACAGCACAGATACGCAGTATTTT. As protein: CASSAGDSTDTQYF.

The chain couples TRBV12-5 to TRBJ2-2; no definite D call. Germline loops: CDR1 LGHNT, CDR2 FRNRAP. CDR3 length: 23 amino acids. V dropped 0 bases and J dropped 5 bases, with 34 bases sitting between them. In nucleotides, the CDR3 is TGTGCTAGTGGTTTGGTACTATCGGCCATTATCGGCCAACACGTTTCCCCTACCGGGGAGCTGTTTTTT. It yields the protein CASGLVLSAIIGQHVSPTGELFF.

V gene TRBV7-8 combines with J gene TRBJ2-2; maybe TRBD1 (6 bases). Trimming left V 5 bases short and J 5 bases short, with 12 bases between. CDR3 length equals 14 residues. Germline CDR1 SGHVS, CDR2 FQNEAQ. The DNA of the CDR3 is TGTGCCAGCAGCACACAGGGTTGGACCGGGGAGCTGTTTTTT. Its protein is CASSTQGWTGELFF.

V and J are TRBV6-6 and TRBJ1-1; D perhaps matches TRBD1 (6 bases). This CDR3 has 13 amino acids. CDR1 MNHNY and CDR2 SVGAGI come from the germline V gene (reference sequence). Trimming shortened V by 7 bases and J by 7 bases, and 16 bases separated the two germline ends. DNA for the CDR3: TGTGCCAGCAAGGTCCAGGGGAAAAGTGAAGCTTTCTTT. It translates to CASKVQGKSEAFF.

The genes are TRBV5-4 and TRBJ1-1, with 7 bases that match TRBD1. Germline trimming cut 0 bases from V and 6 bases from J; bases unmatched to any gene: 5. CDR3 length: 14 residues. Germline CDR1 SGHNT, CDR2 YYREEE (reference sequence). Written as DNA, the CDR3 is TGTGCCAGCAGCTTGGACAGGGGATTCGCTGAAGCTTTCTTT. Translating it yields CASSLDRGFAEAFF.

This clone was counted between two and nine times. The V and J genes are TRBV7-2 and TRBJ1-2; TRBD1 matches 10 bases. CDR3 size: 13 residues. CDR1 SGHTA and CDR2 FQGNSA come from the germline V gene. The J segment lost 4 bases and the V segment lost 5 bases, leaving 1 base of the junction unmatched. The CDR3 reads CASSRTGGYGYTF. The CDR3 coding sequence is TGTGCCAGCAGCCGGACAGGGGGCTATGGCTACACCTTC.

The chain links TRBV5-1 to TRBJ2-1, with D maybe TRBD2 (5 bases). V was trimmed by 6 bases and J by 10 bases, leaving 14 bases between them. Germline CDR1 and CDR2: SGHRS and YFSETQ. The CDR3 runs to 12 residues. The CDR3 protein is CASKLGEEEQFF. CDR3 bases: TGCGCCAGCAAGCTGGGAGAAGAAGAGCAGTTCTTC.

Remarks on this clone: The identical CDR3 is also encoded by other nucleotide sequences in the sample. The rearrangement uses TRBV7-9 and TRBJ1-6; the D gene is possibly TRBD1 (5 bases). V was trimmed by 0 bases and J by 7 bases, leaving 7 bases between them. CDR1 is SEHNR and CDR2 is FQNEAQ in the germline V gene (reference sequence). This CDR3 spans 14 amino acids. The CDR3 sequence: CASSLAGGNSPLHF. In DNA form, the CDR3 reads TGTGCCAGCAGCTTAGCCGGGGGGAATTCACCCCTCCACTTT.

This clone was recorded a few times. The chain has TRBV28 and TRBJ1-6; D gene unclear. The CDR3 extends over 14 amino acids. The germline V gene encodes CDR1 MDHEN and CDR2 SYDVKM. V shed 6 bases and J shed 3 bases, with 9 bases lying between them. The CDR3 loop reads CASRPQDYNSPLHF. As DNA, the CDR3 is TGTGCCAGCAGGCCTCAGGACTATAATTCACCCCTCCACTTT.

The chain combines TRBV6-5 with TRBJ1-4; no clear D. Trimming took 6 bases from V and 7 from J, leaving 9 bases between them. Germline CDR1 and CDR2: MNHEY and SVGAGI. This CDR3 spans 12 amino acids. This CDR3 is CASSGPFEKLFF. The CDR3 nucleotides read TGTGCCAGCAGCGGGCCCTTTGAAAAACTGTTTTTT.

Here the CDR3 DNA reads TGTGCCAGCAGCCCCGATAGCGGGAAAGAGACCCAGTACTTC. Translation: CASSPDSGKETQYF. The rearrangement uses TRBV7-3 and TRBJ2-5; 8 bases match TRBD2. Germline V lookup: CDR1 SGHTA, CDR2 FQGTGA. The CDR3 totals 14 residues. With 5 bases clipped from V and 3 bases from J, the junction kept 5 bases outside the gene matches.

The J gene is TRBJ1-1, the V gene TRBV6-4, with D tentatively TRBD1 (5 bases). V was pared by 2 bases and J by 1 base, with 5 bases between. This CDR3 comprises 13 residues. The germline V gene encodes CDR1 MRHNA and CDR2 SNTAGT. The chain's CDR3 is CASSDGTNTEAFF. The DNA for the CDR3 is TGTGCCAGCAGTGACGGGACGAACACTGAAGCTTTCTTT.

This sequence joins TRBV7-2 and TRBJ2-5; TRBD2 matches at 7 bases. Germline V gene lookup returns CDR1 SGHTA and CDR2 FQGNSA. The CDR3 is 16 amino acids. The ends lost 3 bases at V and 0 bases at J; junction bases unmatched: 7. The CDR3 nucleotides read TGTGCCAGCAGCTTGTGGCGGGACTACAACCAAGAGACCCAGTACTTC. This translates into CASSLWRDYNQETQYF.

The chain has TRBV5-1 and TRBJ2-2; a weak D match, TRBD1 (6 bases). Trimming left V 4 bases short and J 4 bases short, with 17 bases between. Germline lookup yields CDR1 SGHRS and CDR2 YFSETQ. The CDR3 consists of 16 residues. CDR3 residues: CASSPGQGRGTGELFF. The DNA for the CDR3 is TGCGCCAGCAGCCCCGGTCAGGGGAGAGGCACCGGGGAGCTGTTTTTT.

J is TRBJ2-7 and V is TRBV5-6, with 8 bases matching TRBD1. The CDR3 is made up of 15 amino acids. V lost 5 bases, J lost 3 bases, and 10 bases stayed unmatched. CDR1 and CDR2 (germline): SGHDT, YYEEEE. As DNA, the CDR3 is TGTGCCAGCAGATACCGGACAGGGCGTTTCTACGAGCAGTACTTC. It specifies CASRYRTGRFYEQYF.

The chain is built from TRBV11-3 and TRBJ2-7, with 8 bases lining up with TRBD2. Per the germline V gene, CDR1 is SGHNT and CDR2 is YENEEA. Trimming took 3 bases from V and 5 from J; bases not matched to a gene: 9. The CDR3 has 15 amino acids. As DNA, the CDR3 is TGTGCCAGCAGCTTCTCACAGCGGGAGCGAAACGAGCAGTACTTC. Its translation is CASSFSQRERNEQYF.

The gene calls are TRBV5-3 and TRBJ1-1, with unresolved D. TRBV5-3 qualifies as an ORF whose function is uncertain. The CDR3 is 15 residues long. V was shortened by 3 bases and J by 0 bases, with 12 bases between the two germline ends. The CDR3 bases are TGTGCCAGAAGCTCATCCCCAGTTATGAACACTGAAGCTTTCTTT. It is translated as CARSSSPVMNTEAFF.

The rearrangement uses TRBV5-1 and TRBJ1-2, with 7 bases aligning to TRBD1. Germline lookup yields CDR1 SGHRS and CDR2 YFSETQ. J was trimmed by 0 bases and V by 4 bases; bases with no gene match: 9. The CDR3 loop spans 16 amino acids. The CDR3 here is CASSHRTGDTNYGYTF. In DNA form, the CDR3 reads TGCGCCAGCAGCCATAGGACAGGAGATACTAACTATGGCTACACCTTC.

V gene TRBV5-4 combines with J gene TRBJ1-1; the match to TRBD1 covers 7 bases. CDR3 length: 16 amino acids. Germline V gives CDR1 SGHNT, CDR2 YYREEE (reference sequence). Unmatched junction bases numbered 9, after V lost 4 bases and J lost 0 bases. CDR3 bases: TGTGCCAGCAGCCGGACCGGGACAGACATGAACACTGAAGCTTTCTTT. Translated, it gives CASSRTGTDMNTEAFF.

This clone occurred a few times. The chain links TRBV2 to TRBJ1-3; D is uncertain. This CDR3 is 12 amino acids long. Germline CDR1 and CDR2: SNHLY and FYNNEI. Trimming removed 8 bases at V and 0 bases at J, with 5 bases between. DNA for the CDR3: TGTGCCAGCCGGTTCTCTGGAAACACCATATATTTT. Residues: CASRFSGNTIYF.

CDR3 region: CASTRLAGGRGELFF. As DNA, the CDR3 is TGTGCCAGCACCAGACTAGCGGGGGGCCGGGGGGAGCTGTTTTTT. The gene calls are TRBV5-6 and TRBJ2-2; TRBD2 matches 13 bases. The CDR3 length is 15 residues. Germline V lookup: CDR1 SGHDT, CDR2 YYEEEE. V lost 6 bases and J lost 8; bases outside the gene matches: 7.

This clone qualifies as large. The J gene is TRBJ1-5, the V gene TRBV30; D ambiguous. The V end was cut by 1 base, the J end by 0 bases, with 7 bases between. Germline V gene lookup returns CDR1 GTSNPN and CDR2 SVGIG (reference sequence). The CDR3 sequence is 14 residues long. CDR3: CAWSGDNSNQPQHF. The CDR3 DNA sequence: TGTGCCTGGAGTGGTGACAATAGCAATCAGCCCCAGCATTTT.

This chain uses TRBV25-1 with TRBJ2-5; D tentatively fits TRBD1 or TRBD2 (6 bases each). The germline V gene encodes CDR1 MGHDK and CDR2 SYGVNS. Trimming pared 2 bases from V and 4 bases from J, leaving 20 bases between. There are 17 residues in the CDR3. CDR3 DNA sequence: TGTGCCAGCAGTGAACAGAGGAGGGCAGGGGTTAGAGAGACCCAGTACTTC. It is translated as CASSEQRRAGVRETQYF.

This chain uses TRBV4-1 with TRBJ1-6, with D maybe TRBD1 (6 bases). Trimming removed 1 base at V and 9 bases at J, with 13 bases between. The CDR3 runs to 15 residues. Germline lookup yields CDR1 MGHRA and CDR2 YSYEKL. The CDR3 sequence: CASSQATGYSSPLHF. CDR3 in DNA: TGCGCCAGCAGCCAAGCCACAGGGTATTCTTCACCCCTCCACTTT.

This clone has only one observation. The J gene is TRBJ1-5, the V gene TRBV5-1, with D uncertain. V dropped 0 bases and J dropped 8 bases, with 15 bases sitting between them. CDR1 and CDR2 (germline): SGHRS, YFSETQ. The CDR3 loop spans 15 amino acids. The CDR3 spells CASSLGFSGLEPQHF. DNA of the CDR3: TGCGCCAGCAGCTTGGGATTTTCCGGGTTAGAGCCCCAGCATTTT.